Presented here are 22 T cell receptor beta chains from one specimen sequenced in a study of blood T cell repertoires in COVID-19. Only in-frame clones appear in the TCRdb table, and some are missing; sequencing was by immunoSEQ multiplex PCR. The data contain 140,000 or so clones, 87% of them seen just once; the ten biggest clones take up just under 0.95%. Sample: peripheral blood. Every receptor here comes from a woman aged 45-60 years with acute or convalescent COVID-19.

V and J are TRBV5-4 and TRBJ1-2, with D tentatively TRBD1 (5 bases). V shed 0 bases and J shed 6 bases, with 12 bases lying between them. The V gene's germline CDR1 is SGHNT and CDR2 YYREEE (reference sequence). The CDR3 contains 14 residues. CDR3 amino acids: CASSLDGGTHGYTF. DNA for the CDR3: TGTGCCAGCAGCTTGGATGGGGGGACTCATGGCTACACCTTC.

The chain couples TRBV7-9 to TRBJ1-6, with D hard to call. V shed 1 base and J shed 6 bases, with 13 bases lying between them. The CDR3 totals 16 residues. Per the germline V gene, CDR1 is SEHNR and CDR2 is FQNEAQ (reference sequence). The CDR3 loop reads CASSLDVARSNSPLHF. CDR3 bases: TGTGCCAGCAGCTTAGACGTGGCACGAAGTAATTCACCCCTCCACTTT.

Worth noting for this clone: The sample contains more than one DNA sequence encoding this CDR3. CDR3 in DNA: TGTGCCAGTAGTATTACAGGGGGGACGGATACGCAGTATTTT. It translates to CASSITGGTDTQYF. The chain couples TRBV19 to TRBJ2-3, with 8 nucleotides matching TRBD1. The CDR3 covers 14 residues. Losses at the gene ends were 3 bases for V and 6 bases for J; bases not matched to a gene: 5. Germline V gene lookup returns CDR1 LNHDA and CDR2 SQIVND (reference sequence).

V is TRBV29-1 and J is TRBJ1-2, with TRBD1 identical over 7 bases. Trimming cost V 6 bases and J 4 bases; bases outside gene matches: 8. The CDR3 length is 13 residues. CDR1 and CDR2 from the germline V gene are SQVTM and ANQGSEA. The CDR3, as DNA: TGCAGCGTCGCCCCAGGGGGTGTCTATGGCTACACCTTC. Its protein product is CSVAPGGVYGYTF.

The chain carries TRBV5-4 and TRBJ2-7; 8 bases agree with TRBD2. This CDR3 comprises 16 residues. The germline gives CDR1 SGHNT, CDR2 YYREEE (reference sequence). The ends lost 4 bases at V and 2 bases at J; junction bases unmatched: 11. CDR3 bases: TGTGCCAGCAGCGACCCAGAGCGGGAGCGCACCTACGAGCAGTACTTC. It is translated as CASSDPERERTYEQYF.

A single count supports this clone. This chain's CDR3 is CASSNREGVYNEQFF. The CDR3 coding sequence is TGTGCCAGCAGCAATCGGGAGGGGGTTTACAATGAGCAGTTCTTC. This sequence joins TRBV11-3 and TRBJ2-1, with TRBD2 identical over 8 bases. With V trimmed by 5 bases and J by 4 bases, 7 bases remained unmatched. The CDR3 contains 15 residues. Germline V lookup: CDR1 SGHNT, CDR2 YENEEA.

The chain carries TRBV5-1 and TRBJ2-2; D gene ambiguous. CDR3 size: 12 residues. Per germline, CDR1 SGHRS and CDR2 YFSETQ. V gave up 7 bases and J gave up 6 bases, with 10 bases separating them. CDR3 DNA sequence: TGCGCCAGCCGTCCCTCTGCCGGGGAGCTGTTTTTT. Amino acids: CASRPSAGELFF. Complete variable domain (other parts from reference TRBV5-1 and TRBJ2-2): KAGVTQTPRYLIKTRGQQVTLSCSPISGHRSVSWYQQTPGQGLQFLFEYFSETQRNKGNFPGRFSGRQFSNSRSEMNVSTLELGDSALYLCASRPSAGELFFGEGSRLTVL.

V and J are TRBV27 and TRBJ1-5; D perhaps matches TRBD1 (5 bases). The V gene lost 4 bases and the J gene lost 2 bases, with 6 bases spanning the gap. Germline V gene data show CDR1 as MNHEY and CDR2 as SMNVEV (reference sequence). The CDR3 is 13 residues long. The chain's CDR3 is CASSWGGNQPQHF. The DNA for the CDR3 is TGTGCCAGCAGTTGGGGGGGCAATCAGCCCCAGCATTTT.

The rearrangement links TRBV21-1 to TRBJ2-1; no DNA check was done on the table's D call, TRBD1. TRBV21-1 represents a pseudogene. This CDR3 has 17 amino acids. As DNA, the CDR3 is TGTGCCAGCAGCAGGGCCGGCCCAGGATTTACAGGGAATGAGCAGTTCTTC. Residues: CASSRAGPGFTGNEQFF.

V is TRBV21-1 and J is TRBJ2-3; no check of the table's D call, TRBD2, against the DNA was made. TRBV21-1 represents a pseudogene. The length of the CDR3 is 17 residues. The CDR3 region is CASSERQGLAGGDTQYF. The CDR3 coding sequence is TGTGCCAGCAGCGAAAGGCAGGGACTAGCGGGAGGAGATACGCAGTATTTT.

V and J are TRBV12-5 and TRBJ2-5, with TRBD1 identical over 8 bases. Germline trimming cut 2 bases from V and 4 bases from J; bases unmatched to any gene: 9. The CDR3 length is 16 residues. CDR1 LGHNT and CDR2 FRNRAP come from the germline V gene. The CDR3 spells CASGLPAQGGAETQYF. DNA of the CDR3: TGTGCTAGTGGTTTGCCCGCACAGGGGGGCGCAGAGACCCAGTACTTC.

This clone was detected a few times. The V call is TRBV5-6, the J call TRBJ2-2, with TRBD1 matching over 7 bases. This CDR3 spans 15 amino acids. Germline lookup yields CDR1 SGHDT and CDR2 YYEEEE. The J segment lost 4 bases and the V segment lost 2 bases, leaving 5 bases of the junction unmatched. This CDR3 is CASSLQGYSTGELFF. CDR3 DNA sequence: TGTGCCAGCAGCTTACAGGGGTATTCCACCGGGGAGCTGTTTTTT.

This chain uses TRBV29-1 with TRBJ1-1, with D perhaps TRBD1 (6 bases). Germline CDR1 SQVTM, CDR2 ANQGSEA. The V and J ends lost 7 bases and 2 bases respectively, with 14 bases between them. The CDR3 consists of 13 residues. The CDR3 DNA is TGCAGCGCCTCTAGGGGGGGAAACACTGAAGCTTTCTTT. Encoded protein: CSASRGGNTEAFF.

The rearrangement joins TRBV6-5 to TRBJ1-1; a weak D match, TRBD1 (6 bases). Trimming shortened V by 6 bases and J by 2 bases, and 13 bases separated the two germline ends. The V gene's germline CDR1 is MNHEY and CDR2 SVGAGI. There are 14 residues in the CDR3. CDR3 DNA sequence: TGTGCCAGCAGGGTGGGACACCTCAACACTGAAGCTTTCTTT. This codes for CASRVGHLNTEAFF.

This clone was seen once. This rearrangement joins TRBV3-1 (or the pseudogene TRBV3-2) to TRBJ2-7; 10 nucleotides align to TRBD1. Per the germline V gene, CDR1 is LGHDT and CDR2 is YNNKEL (reference sequence). CDR3 length: 14 amino acids. V lost 1 base to trimming and J lost 4 bases; unmatched junction nucleotides: 1. CDR3 region: CASSQGTGGYEQYF. DNA of the CDR3: TGTGCCAGCAGCCAAGGGACAGGGGGATACGAGCAGTACTTC.

This chain connects TRBV5-1 to TRBJ1-1; the match to TRBD1 covers 7 bases. Germline trimming cut 4 bases from V and 0 bases from J; bases unmatched to any gene: 12. The CDR3 contains 17 residues. The germline V gene has CDR1 SGHRS and CDR2 YFSETQ. CDR3 loop: CASSGPRGANMNTEAFF. The CDR3 region has the DNA TGCGCCAGCAGCGGACCCAGGGGGGCCAATATGAACACTGAAGCTTTCTTT.

The V and J genes are TRBV29-1 and TRBJ1-4, with 8 bases matching TRBD1. Germline V gene data show CDR1 as SQVTM and CDR2 as ANQGSEA. The CDR3 is 14 residues long. Losses at the gene ends were 4 bases for V and 6 bases for J; bases not matched to a gene: 7. The CDR3: CSVGATGAHEKLFF. CDR3 DNA sequence: TGCAGCGTTGGGGCGACAGGGGCTCATGAAAAACTGTTTTTT.

The chain uses TRBV3-1 (or the pseudogene TRBV3-2) and TRBJ2-1; perhaps TRBD2 as D (5 bases). CDR1 and CDR2 from the germline V gene are LGHDT and YNNKEL (reference sequence). The length of the CDR3 is 12 residues. With 0 bases removed from V and 10 bases from J, the gap between germline ends came to 7 bases. The chain's CDR3 is CASSQDRREQFF. CDR3 in DNA: TGTGCCAGCAGCCAAGACCGGAGGGAGCAGTTCTTC.

The chain recombines TRBV25-1 with TRBJ2-2; TRBD2 agrees at 13 bases. The CDR3 runs 16 residues. Per the germline V gene, CDR1 is MGHDK and CDR2 is SYGVNS. The V segment lost 3 bases and the J segment 7 bases; nucleotides outside the gene matches: 5. CDR3 sequence: CASSDRTSGRSGELFF. For the CDR3, the DNA is TGTGCCAGCAGTGACCGGACTAGCGGGAGAAGCGGGGAGCTGTTTTTT.

The chain is built from TRBV19 and TRBJ1-1; 10 nucleotides agree with TRBD1. V lost 6 bases to trimming and J lost 3 bases; unmatched junction nucleotides: 7. CDR3 length: 15 amino acids. CDR1 and CDR2 (germline): LNHDA, SQIVND (reference sequence). The CDR3 coding sequence is TGTGCCAGTAGCTACGACAGGGGGCGGTACACTGAAGCTTTCTTT. The encoded protein is CASSYDRGRYTEAFF.

The rearrangement uses TRBV29-1 and TRBJ1-5; 8 nucleotides match TRBD1. This CDR3 has 14 residues. Unmatched junction bases numbered 8, after V lost 7 bases and J lost 3 bases. Per the germline V gene, CDR1 is SQVTM and CDR2 is ANQGSEA. CDR3 coding DNA: TGCAGCGCTGCTCAGGGGGCGGACAATCAGCCCCAGCATTTT. This codes for CSAAQGADNQPQHF.

The chain joins TRBV4-1 to TRBJ2-1, with TRBD2 matching over 13 bases. Per germline, CDR1 MGHRA and CDR2 YSYEKL. V dropped 4 bases and J dropped 3; count of bases not matched to a gene: 12. This CDR3 contains 19 residues. CDR3 protein: CASSRPWTSGGPIYNEQFF. The CDR3 DNA sequence: TGCGCCAGCAGCCGCCCCTGGACTAGCGGGGGCCCTATCTACAATGAGCAGTTCTTC.